This T cell receptor beta chain was sequenced for a study of blood T cell repertoires in COVID-19. Germline CDR1 is SGHNT and CDR2 is YYREEE (reference sequence). CDR3 length: 13 amino acids. The ends were cut back, 4 bases at V and 6 bases at J, with 13 bases in the middle. In the authors' methods: Reference gene primer amplification gave estimated nucleated cell counts. Profiled with immunoSEQ multiplex PCR; TCRdb holds only in-frame clones, not every one. V and J calls and clone size are given by that table; D and trimming were obtained from the DNA. The sample contains under 200,000 clones, 80% to 90% of which appear only once.

The sequence derives from a woman between 45 and 65 years old with COVID-19, enrolled during active disease. This rearrangement joins TRBV5-4 to TRBJ1-2; tentatively, D is TRBD1 (6 bases). The sequencing sample was made of peripheral blood. The CDR3 region has the DNA TGTGCCAGCAGCCGTACAGGGTCCGATGGCTACACCTTC. This translates into CASSRTGSDGYTF.